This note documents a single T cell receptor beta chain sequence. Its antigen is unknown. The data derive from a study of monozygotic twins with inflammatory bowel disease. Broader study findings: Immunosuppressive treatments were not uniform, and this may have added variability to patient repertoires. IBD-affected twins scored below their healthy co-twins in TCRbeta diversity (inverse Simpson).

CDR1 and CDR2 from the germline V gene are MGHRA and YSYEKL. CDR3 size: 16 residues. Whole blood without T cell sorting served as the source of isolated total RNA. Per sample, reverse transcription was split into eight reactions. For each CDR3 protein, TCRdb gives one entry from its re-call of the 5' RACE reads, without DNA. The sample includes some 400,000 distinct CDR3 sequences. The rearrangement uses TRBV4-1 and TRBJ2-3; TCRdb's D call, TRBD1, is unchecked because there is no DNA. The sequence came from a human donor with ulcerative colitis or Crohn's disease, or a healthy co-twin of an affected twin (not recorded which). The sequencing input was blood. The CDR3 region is CASSQARGGRTDTQYF.